The 8 T cell receptor beta chains below all came from one sample that was sequenced in a study of T cell repertoires in cytomegalovirus infection. Antigens for these TCRs are unknown. TCRdb reprocessed the reads via MiXCR and lists one record per CDR3 protein. The sample lists around 300,000 distinct CDR3 sequences; about 20% were seen once. The input for sequencing was cultured PBMCs, taken from culture after CMV antigen stimulation. These receptors originate from a human donor in good health (CMV status not recorded). Some clones in this sample may be carry-over from other donors' samples.

The chain recombines TRBV12-3 or TRBV12-4 with TRBJ2-1, with D possibly TRBD2 on 7 matching bases. Trimming pared 3 bases from V and 6 bases from J, leaving 15 bases between. The CDR3 is 15 residues long. CDR3 bases: TGTGCCAGCAGTTTGCGCCGAGGGGGGGGCAATGAGCAGTTCTTC. Encoded protein: CASSLRRGGGNEQFF.

V and J are TRBV20-1 and TRBJ2-1; the D call may be TRBD1 or TRBD2 (5 bases each). The V gene lost 5 bases and the J gene lost 0 bases, with 14 bases spanning the gap. Germline V gene sequence: CDR1 DFQATT, CDR2 SNEGSKA (reference sequence). The CDR3 is 15 residues long. The CDR3, as DNA: TGCAGTGCTGCCGGGACCCCGAGCTCCTACAATGAGCAGTTCTTC. Protein: CSAAGTPSSYNEQFF.

The chain combines TRBV27 with TRBJ2-1; 10 bases are a match to TRBD1. This CDR3 has 14 residues. V shed 7 bases, J shed 15 bases, and the junction held 15 bases outside the gene matches. The germline V gene encodes CDR1 MNHEY and CDR2 SMNVEV (reference sequence). CDR3 nucleotide sequence: TGTGCCAGCACCCGCCCCGGGACAGGGGTTCTTTGGTTCTTC. Translating gives CASTRPGTGVLWFF.

This clonotype showed up just once. The CDR3 reads CSARDDRTPVGYTF. CDR3 sequence (DNA): TGCAGTGCTAGAGATGATAGAACACCGGTTGGCTACACCTTC. V gene TRBV20-1 combines with J gene TRBJ1-2, with D unresolved. The V end was cut by 0 bases, the J end by 7 bases, with 15 bases between. This CDR3 region has 14 residues. Germline values: CDR1 DFQATT, CDR2 SNEGSKA (reference sequence).

This clonotype was counted at least ten times. The chain employs TRBV6-2 or TRBV6-3 and TRBJ2-2; tentatively, D is TRBD2 (6 bases). CDR3 length: 16 residues. With 8 bases removed from V and 4 bases from J, the gap between germline ends came to 20 bases. Germline V gene data show CDR1 as MNHEY and CDR2 as SVGEGT. CDR3 residues: CASARGRSSPTGELFF. The CDR3 DNA sequence: TGTGCCAGCGCCCGGGGGAGAAGCTCCCCCACCGGGGAGCTGTTTTTT.

This clonotype occurred a few times. The chain couples TRBV27 to TRBJ2-7; 8 bases are a match to TRBD2. Trimming cost V 0 bases and J 3 bases; bases outside gene matches: 4. The germline V gene has CDR1 MNHEY and CDR2 SMNVEV (reference sequence). CDR3 length: 15 residues. This chain's CDR3 is CASSLSGTSGYEQYF. CDR3 DNA sequence: TGTGCCAGCAGTTTATCCGGGACTAGTGGCTACGAGCAGTACTTC.

The DNA of the CDR3 is TGCAGTGCTATCTGGTCAGGGGATAGGTCTCAGCCCCAGCATTTT. It codes for CSAIWSGDRSQPQHF. The chain recombines TRBV20-1 with TRBJ1-5; TRBD1 might be the D (6 bases). The CDR3 covers 15 residues. Germline-derived CDR1 and CDR2 are DFQATT and SNEGSKA (reference sequence). Trimming took 4 bases from V and 6 from J, leaving 19 bases between them.

The chain combines TRBV20-1 with TRBJ2-5, with no clear D. Trimming left V 2 bases short and J 4 bases short, with 23 bases between. CDR1 is DFQATT, CDR2 SNEGSKA, per germline (reference sequence). The CDR3 is 17 amino acids. CDR3 sequence reads: CSARPVVARPPLETQYF. The CDR3 DNA is TGCAGTGCTAGACCAGTAGTGGCTAGGCCCCCCCTAGAGACCCAGTACTTC.